This TCR beta chain was retrieved from a study of a mutant IDH1 vaccine in newly diagnosed glioma. Findings of the study overall: Among top peripheral T cell clonotypes, changes seemed unrelated to pseudoprogression.

Time point reported: baseline, week 1 (first vaccination visit). The treatment here: pre-vaccination baseline after standard-of-care therapy. Worth noting for this clone: Its antigen is undetermined.

The CDR3 has 14 amino acids. Trimming removed 1 base from V and 6 bases from J; junction bases left unmatched: 3. Germline V lookup: CDR1 GTSNPN, CDR2 SVGIG (reference sequence). The assay was immunoSEQ multiplex PCR, and TCRdb's table has in-frame clones only and misses some. Altogether roughly 70,000 clones are present, 65% to 90% being singletons, with the ten largest covering 2.9%. This chain uses TRBV30 with TRBJ1-5, with 10 bases lining up with TRBD1. The material sequenced was PBMCs, taken from a glioma patient treated with radiotherapy, temozolomide or both. This TCR derives from a man aged 30 to 39 with glioma. CDR3 in DNA: TGTGCCTGGAGTGGGGGGACAGGGGCTCAGCCCCAGCATTTT. Its protein is CAWSGGTGAQPQHF.